In this sample, the clone carrying this T cell receptor (beta chain) turned up once. The antigen is not known. CD45RO-negative CD8 cells positively selected for CCR7 made up the naive population, which excluded terminally differentiated effector memory CD45RA+ cells. The V end lost 5 bases, the J end lost 1 base, and 15 bases lay between the germline ends. The CDR3 is 16 residues long. Germline-derived CDR1 and CDR2 are MNHEY and SMNVEV (reference sequence). This sample was taken from a study of shared clonotypes between healthy human individuals. Produced via immunoSEQ multiplex PCR; TCRdb's table is partial and in-frame only. The sample records some 600,000 clones, approximately 96% being singletons. Whole-study findings and limits: Blood alone was sampled, and tissue repertoires likely differ. The study's rarefaction showed incomplete sorted-subset sequencing despite large depth.

The clonotype originates from a woman in her twenties or thirties in good health. The sequencing sample was made of naive CD8+ T cells sorted from blood. The chain joins TRBV27 to TRBJ2-1; possible D gene TRBD2, 6 bases. CDR3 sequence: CASSGRGSGSYNEQFF. CDR3 sequence (DNA): TGTGCCAGCAGTGGGCGAGGTAGCGGTTCCTACAATGAGCAGTTCTTC.